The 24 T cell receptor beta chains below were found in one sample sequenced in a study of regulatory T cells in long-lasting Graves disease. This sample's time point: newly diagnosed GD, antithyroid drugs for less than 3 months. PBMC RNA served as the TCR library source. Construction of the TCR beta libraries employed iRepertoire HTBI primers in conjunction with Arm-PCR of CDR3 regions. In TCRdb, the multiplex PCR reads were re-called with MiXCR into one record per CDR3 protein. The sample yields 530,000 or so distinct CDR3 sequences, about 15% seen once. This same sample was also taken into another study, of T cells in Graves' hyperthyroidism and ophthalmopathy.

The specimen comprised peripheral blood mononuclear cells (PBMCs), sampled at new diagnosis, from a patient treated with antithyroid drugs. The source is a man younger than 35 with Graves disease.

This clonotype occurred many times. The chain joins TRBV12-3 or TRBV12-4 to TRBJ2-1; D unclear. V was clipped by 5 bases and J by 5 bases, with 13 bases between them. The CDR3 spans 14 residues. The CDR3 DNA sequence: TGTGCCAGCAGTCTAACACCTCGAAACAATGAGCAGTTCTTC. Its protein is CASSLTPRNNEQFF.

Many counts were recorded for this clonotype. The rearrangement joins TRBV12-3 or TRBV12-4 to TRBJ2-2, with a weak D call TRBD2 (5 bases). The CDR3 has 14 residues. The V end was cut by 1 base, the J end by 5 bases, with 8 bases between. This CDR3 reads CASSLGLATGELFF. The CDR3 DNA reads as TGTGCCAGCAGTTTAGGTCTAGCAACCGGGGAGCTGTTTTTT.

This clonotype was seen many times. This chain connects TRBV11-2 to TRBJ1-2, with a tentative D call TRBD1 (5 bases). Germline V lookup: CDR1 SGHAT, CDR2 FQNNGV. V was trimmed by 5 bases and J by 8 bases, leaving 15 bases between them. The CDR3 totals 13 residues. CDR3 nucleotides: TGTGCCAGCAGCCGACGGGGGGTAGGAGGCTACACCTTC. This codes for CASSRRGVGGYTF. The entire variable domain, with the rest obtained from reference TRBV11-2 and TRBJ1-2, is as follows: EAGVAQSPRYKIIEKRQSVAFWCNPISGHATLYWYQQILGQGPKLLIQFQNNGVVDDSQLPKDRFSAERLKGVDSTLKIQPAKLEDSAVYLCASSRRGVGGYTFGSGTRLTVV.

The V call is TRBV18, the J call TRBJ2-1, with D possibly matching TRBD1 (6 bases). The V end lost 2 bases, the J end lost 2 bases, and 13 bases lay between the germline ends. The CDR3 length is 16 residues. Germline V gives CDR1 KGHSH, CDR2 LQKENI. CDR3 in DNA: TGTGCCAGCTCACCAGGAAACAGGGCCCCCTACAATGAGCAGTTCTTC. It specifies CASSPGNRAPYNEQFF.

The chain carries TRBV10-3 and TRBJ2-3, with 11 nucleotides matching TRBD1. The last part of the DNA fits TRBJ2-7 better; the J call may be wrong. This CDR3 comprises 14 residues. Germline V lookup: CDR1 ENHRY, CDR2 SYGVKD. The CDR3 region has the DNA TGTGCCACCTCGGGACAGGGGGTTAAGGCCGAGCAGTACTTC. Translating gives CATSGQGVKAEQYF.

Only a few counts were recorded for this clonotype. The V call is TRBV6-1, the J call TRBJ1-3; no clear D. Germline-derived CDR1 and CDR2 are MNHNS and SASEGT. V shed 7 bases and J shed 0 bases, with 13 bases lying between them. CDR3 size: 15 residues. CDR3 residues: CASTVGPFSGNTIYF. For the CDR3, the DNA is TGTGCCAGCACCGTGGGCCCGTTCTCTGGAAACACCATATATTTT.

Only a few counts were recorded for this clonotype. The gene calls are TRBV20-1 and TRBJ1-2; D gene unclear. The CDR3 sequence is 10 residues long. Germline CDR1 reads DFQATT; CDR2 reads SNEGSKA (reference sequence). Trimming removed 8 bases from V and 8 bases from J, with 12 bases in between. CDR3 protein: CSSQPGGYTF. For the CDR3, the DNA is TGCAGTTCGCAGCCGGGGGGCTACACCTTC.

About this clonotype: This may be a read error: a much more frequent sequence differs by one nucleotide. CDR3 sequence (DNA): TGTGCCAGCAGCTTAGCGAGGGCACGACAGGGATTGGGCACAGATACGCAGTATTTT. Amino acids: CASSLARARQGLGTDTQYF. The chain joins TRBV7-8 to TRBJ2-3; 7 nucleotides agree with TRBD1. This CDR3 contains 19 residues. Trimming took 0 bases from V and 1 from J; bases not matched to a gene: 13. From germline, CDR1 is SGHVS and CDR2 FQNEAQ.

This chain's CDR3 is CASSIGLAADTQYF. In DNA, the CDR3 is TGTGCCAGTAGTATAGGCCTAGCCGCAGATACGCAGTATTTT. The chain carries TRBV19 and TRBJ2-3, with D possibly being TRBD2 (5 bases). Germline CDR1 LNHDA, CDR2 SQIVND (reference sequence). The CDR3 totals 14 residues. With 1 base removed from V and 4 bases from J, the gap between germline ends came to 9 bases.

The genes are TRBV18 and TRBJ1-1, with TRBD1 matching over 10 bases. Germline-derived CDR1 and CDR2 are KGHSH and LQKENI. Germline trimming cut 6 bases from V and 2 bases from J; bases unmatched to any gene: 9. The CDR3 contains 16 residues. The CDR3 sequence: CASSIRQGASNTEAFF. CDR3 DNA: TGTGCCAGCTCCATCCGACAGGGGGCTAGTAACACTGAAGCTTTCTTT.

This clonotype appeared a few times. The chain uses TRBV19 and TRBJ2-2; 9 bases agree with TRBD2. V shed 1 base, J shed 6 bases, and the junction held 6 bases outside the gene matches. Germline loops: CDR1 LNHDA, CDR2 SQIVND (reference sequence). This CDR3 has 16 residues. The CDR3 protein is CASSIVDSGSSGELFF. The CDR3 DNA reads TGTGCCAGTAGTATAGTGGATAGCGGGAGTTCCGGGGAGCTGTTTTTT.

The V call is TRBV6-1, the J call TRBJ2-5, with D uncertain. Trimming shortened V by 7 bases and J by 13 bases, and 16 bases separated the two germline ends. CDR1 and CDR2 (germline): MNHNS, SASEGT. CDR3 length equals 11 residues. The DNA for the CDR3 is TGTGCCAGCACCCCCTCGGCCCGTCTGTACTTC. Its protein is CASTPSARLYF.

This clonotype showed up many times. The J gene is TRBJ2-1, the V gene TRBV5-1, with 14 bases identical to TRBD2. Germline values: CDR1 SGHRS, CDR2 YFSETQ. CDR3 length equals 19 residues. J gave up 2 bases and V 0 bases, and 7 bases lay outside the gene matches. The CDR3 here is CASSLVGLAGGGPYNEQFF. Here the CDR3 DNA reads TGCGCCAGCAGCTTGGTAGGACTAGCGGGAGGAGGCCCCTACAATGAGCAGTTCTTC.

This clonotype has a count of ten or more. CDR3 residues: CAWSQSGTGYSYEQYF. CDR3 nucleotide sequence: TGTGCCTGGAGCCAGAGTGGGACAGGATACTCCTACGAGCAGTACTTC. This sequence joins TRBV30 and TRBJ2-7; 8 nucleotides align to TRBD1. This CDR3 comprises 16 residues. Germline V gene sequence: CDR1 GTSNPN, CDR2 SVGIG (reference sequence). Trimming took 3 bases from V and 0 from J; bases not matched to a gene: 10.

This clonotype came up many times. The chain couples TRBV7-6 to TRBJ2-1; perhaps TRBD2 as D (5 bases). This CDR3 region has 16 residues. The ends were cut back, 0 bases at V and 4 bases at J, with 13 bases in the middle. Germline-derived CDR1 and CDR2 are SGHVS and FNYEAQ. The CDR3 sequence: CASSLAPSGGYNEQFF. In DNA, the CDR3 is TGTGCCAGCAGCTTAGCGCCCTCCGGAGGATACAATGAGCAGTTCTTC. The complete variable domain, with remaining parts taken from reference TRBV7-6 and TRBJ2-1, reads GAGVSQSPRYKVTKRGQDVALRCDPISGHVSLYWYRQALGQGPEFLTYFNYEAQQDKSGLPNDRFSAERPEGSISTLTIQRTEQRDSAMYRCASSLAPSGGYNEQFFGPGTRLTVL.

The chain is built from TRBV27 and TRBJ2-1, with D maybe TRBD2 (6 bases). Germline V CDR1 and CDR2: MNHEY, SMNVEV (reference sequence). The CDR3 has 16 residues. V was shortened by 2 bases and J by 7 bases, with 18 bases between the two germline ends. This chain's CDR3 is CASSLGHGRIGNEQFF. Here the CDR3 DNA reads TGTGCCAGCAGTTTAGGGCACGGGAGAATAGGAAATGAGCAGTTCTTC.

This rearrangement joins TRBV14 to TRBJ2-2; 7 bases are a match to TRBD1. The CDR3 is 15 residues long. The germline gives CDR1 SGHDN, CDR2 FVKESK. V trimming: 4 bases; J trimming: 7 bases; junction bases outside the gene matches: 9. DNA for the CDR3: TGTGCCAGCAGCCGCCTACAGGGGATCGGCGGGGAGCTGTTTTTT. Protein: CASSRLQGIGGELFF.

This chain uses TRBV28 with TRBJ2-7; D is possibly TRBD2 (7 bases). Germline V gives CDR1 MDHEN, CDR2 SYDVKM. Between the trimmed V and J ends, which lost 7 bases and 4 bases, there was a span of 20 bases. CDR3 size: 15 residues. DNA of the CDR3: TGTGCCAGCACCTTGGGGAGGGGGGTGGGGTACGAGCAGTACTTC. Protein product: CASTLGRGVGYEQYF.

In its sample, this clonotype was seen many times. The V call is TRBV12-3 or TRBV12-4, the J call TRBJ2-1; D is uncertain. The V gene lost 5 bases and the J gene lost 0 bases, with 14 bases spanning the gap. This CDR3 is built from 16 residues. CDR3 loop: CASSPRGRSSYNEQFF. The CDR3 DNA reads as TGTGCCAGCAGTCCCCGAGGAAGGAGCTCCTACAATGAGCAGTTCTTC.

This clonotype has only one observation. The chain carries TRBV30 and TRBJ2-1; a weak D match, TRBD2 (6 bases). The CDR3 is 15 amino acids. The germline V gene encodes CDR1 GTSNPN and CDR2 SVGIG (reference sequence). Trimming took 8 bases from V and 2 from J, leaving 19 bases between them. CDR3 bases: TGTGCCAGCAGCTTAACCGGGAGACCCTACAATGAGCAGTTCTTC. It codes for CASSLTGRPYNEQFF.

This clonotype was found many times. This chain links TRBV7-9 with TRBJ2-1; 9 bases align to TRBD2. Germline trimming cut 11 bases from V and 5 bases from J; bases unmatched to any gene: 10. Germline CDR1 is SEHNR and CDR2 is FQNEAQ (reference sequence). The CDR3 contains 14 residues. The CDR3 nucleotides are TGTGCCGACGACAGCGGGAGGCTCAACAATGAGCAGTTCTTC. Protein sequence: CADDSGRLNNEQFF.

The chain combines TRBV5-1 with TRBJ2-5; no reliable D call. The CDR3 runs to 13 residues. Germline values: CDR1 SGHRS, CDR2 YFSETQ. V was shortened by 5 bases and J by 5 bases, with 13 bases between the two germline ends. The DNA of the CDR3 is TGCGCCAGCAGTCATGATGTGGAGGAGACCCAGTACTTC. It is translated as CASSHDVEETQYF.

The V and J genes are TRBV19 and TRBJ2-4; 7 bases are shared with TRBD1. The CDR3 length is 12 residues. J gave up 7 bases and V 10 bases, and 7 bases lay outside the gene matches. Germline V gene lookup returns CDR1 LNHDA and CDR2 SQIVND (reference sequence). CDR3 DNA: TGTGCCACCGCGTCACAGGGGAACATTCAGTACTTC. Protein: CATASQGNIQYF. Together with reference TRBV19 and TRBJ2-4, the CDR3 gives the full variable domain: DGGITQSPKYLFRKEGQNVTLSCEQNLNHDAMYWYRQDPGQGLRLIYYSQIVNDFQKGDIAEGYSVSREKKESFPLTVTSAQKNPTAFYLCATASQGNIQYFGAGTRLSVL.

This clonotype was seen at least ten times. The CDR3 DNA reads as TGTGCCAGCAGTGAAGGAGGCGCGGGAACTGAAGCTTTCTTT. Protein: CASSEGGAGTEAFF. The chain has TRBV2 and TRBJ1-1; D call uncertain. V lost 1 base and J 5 bases, leaving 11 bases between the germline ends. The CDR3 is made up of 14 amino acids. Germline lookup yields CDR1 SNHLY and CDR2 FYNNEI. Full variable domain (rest looked up from reference TRBV2 and TRBJ1-1): EPEVTQTPSHQVTQMGQEVILRCVPISNHLYFYWYRQILGQKVEFLVSFYNNEISEKSEIFDDQFSVERPDGSNFTLKIRSTKLEDSAMYFCASSEGGAGTEAFFGQGTRLTVV.